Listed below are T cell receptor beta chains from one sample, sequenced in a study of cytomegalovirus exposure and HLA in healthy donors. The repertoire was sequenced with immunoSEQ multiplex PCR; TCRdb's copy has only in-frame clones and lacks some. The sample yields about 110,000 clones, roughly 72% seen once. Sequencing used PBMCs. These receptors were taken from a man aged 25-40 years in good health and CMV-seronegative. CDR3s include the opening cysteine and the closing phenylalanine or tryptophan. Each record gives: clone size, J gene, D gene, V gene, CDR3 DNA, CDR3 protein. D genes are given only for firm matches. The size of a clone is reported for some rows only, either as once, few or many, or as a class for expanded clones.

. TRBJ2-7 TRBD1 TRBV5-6 TGTGCCAGCAGCTTTGCCGGGACAGGGAGCGAGCAGTACTTC CASSFAGTGSEQYF
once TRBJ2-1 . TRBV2 TGTGCCAGCAGAATATACACGGGAAATGAGCAGTTCTTC CASRIYTGNEQFF
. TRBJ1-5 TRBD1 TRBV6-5 TGTGCCAGCAGGGCAGCTGGGACAGGTTCAAGAGCCCAGCATTTT CASRAAGTGSRAQHF
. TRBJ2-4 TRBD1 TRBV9 TGTGCCAGCAGCGTAGAGCCCGGACAGGGGGGGAACATTCAGTACTTC CASSVEPGQGGNIQYF
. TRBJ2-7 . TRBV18 TGTGCCAGCTCAGGAGGGGGGGAGCGGTACGAGCAGTACTTC CASSGGGERYEQYF
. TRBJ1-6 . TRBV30 TGTGCCTGGAGTGTACCCAGGGCGGGGAGTTCACCCCTCCACTTT CAWSVPRAGSSPLHF
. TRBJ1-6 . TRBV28 TGTGCCAGCAGCATCAGGGGCGGTAATTCACCCCTCCACTTT CASSIRGGNSPLHF
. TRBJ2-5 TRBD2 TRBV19 TGTGCCAGTAGACGGACTAGCGGGGGGGCGGAGACCCAGTACTTC CASRRTSGGAETQYF
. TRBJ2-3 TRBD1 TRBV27 TGTGCCAGCAGTTTATCGTGGGACAGGGGCACAGATACGCAGTATTTT CASSLSWDRGTDTQYF
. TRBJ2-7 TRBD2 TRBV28 TGTGCCAGCAGTTTTATTACTAGCGGGGCCTACGAGCAGTACTTC CASSFITSGAYEQYF
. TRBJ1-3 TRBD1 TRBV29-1 TGCAGCGTACCAGGACAGGGGAGTGGAAACACCATATATTTT CSVPGQGSGNTIYF
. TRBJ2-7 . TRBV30 TGTGCCTGGAGTGTCAAGCTCCTCTCCTACGAGCAGTACTTC CAWSVKLLSYEQYF
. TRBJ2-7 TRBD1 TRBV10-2 TGCGCCAGTCAATCCGGGACAGGGTCCTACGAGCAGTACTTC CASQSGTGSYEQYF
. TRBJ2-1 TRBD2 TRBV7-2 TGTGCCAGCAGCTTGCTAGCGGGAGTCGTCAATGAGCAGTTCTTC CASSLLAGVVNEQFF
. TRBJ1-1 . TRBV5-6 TGTGCCAGCAGCTTAGATAGGATGAGGAGGAACACTGAAGCTTTCTTT CASSLDRMRRNTEAFF
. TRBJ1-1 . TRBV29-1 TGCAGCGTTGCAGGGACTAACACTGAAGCTTTCTTT CSVAGTNTEAFF
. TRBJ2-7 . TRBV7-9 TGTGCCAGCAGCACTGAACCCCTCTTCCCGGGAGACTACGAGCAGTACTTC CASSTEPLFPGDYEQYF
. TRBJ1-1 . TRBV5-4 TGTGCCAGCAGCTTGGATTTGGGGGGAGCGGCTGAAGCTTTCTTT CASSLDLGGAAEAFF
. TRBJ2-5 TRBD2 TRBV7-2 TGTGCCAGCAGCTTAGTGGCTAGCGGGAGATCCCAGTACTTC CASSLVASGRSQYF
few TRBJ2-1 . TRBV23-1 TGCGCCAGCAGTCATTGGATTGGAGTCAGCTCCTACAATGAGCAGTTCTTC CASSHWIGVSSYNEQFF
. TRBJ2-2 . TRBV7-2 TGTGCCAGCAGTCTCTCAGGGGTTCCCACCGGGGAGCTGTTTTTT CASSLSGVPTGELFF
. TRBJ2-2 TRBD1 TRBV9 TGTGCCAGCAGCGTAGGACAGGGAGCCGGGGAGCTGTTTTTT CASSVGQGAGELFF
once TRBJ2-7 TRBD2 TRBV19 TGTGCCAGTTCTAGCGGGGGGTACGAGCAGTACTTC CASSSGGYEQYF
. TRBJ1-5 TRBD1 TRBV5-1 TGCGCCAGCAGTCCAGGGGGGATAAATCAGCCCCAGCATTTT CASSPGGINQPQHF
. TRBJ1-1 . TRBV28 TGTGCCAGCAGTCCGCTACACAGAGCTACAGGTATCACTGAAGCTTTCTTT CASSPLHRATGITEAFF
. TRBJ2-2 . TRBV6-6 TGTGCCAGCAGTTCTAGCAGGCCTCAGAACACCGGGGAGCTGTTTTTT CASSSSRPQNTGELFF
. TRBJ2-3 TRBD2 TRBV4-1 TGCGCCAGCAGCCCCACTAGCGGGGGGTTAGGTACACACTTGGATACGCAGTATTTT CASSPTSGGLGTHLDTQYF
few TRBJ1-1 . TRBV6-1 TGTGCCAGCAGTCAAGAGAGGAACACTGAAGCTTTCTTT CASSQERNTEAFF
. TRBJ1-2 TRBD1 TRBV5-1 TGCGCCAGCCAACAAGGGACAGGGGGACCCTATGGCTACACCTTC CASQQGTGGPYGYTF
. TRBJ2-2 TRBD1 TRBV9 TGTGCCAGCAGCTCGGACAGGCGCAGGGACCGGGAGCTGTTTTTT CASSSDRRRDRELFF
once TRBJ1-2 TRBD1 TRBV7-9 TGTGCCAGCAGCTCGGGACGGGACAGCAGCTATGGCTACACCTTC CASSSGRDSSYGYTF
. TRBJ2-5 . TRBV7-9 TGTGCCATCGAGGCGGGGCAAGAGACCCAGTACTTC CAIEAGQETQYF
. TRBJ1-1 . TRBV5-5 TGTGCCAGCAGCCCGTACCCTAAGTGGGCTATGAACACTGAAGCTTTCTTT CASSPYPKWAMNTEAFF
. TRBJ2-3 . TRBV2 TGTGCCAGCGATTTAAAGGGGGGGACAGATACGCAGTATTTT CASDLKGGTDTQYF
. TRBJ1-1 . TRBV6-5 TGTGCCAGCAGTTTAGGGGGAAGGTACACTGAAGCTTTCTTT CASSLGGRYTEAFF
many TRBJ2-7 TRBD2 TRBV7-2 TGTGCCAGCAGCTTAAAACTAGCGGGAGGCGAGCAGTACTTC CASSLKLAGGEQYF
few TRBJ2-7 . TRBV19 TGTGCCAGTAGTACTCGACAGGCGGGCCGGCAGATTCCGTCCTACGAGCAGTACTTC CASSTRQAGRQIPSYEQYF
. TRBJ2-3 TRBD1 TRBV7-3 TGTGCCAGCAGCTTATCCAGGGGGCTGACAGATACGCAGTATTTT CASSLSRGLTDTQYF
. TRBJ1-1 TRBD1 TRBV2 TGTGCCAGCAAAGTCGGGACAGAGAACACTGAAGCTTTCTTT CASKVGTENTEAFF
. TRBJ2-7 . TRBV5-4 TGTGCCAGCAGCCCCGGGGGCGGGGGAAACTCCTACGAGCAGTACTTC CASSPGGGGNSYEQYF
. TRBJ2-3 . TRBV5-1 TGCGCCAGCAGCTTGTCTGTCAGGGCAGATACGCAGTATTTT CASSLSVRADTQYF
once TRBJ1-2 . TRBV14 TGTGCCAGCAGCCGAACAGGGAACTATGGCTACACCTTC CASSRTGNYGYTF
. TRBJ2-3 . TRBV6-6 TGTGCCAGCAGTTACTTCGGTTCAGATACGCAGTATTTT CASSYFGSDTQYF
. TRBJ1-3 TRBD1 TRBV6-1 TGTGCCAGCAGTGAGGCCCGACAGGGAACGGCTGGAAACACCATATATTTT CASSEARQGTAGNTIYF
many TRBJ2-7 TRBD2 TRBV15 TGTGCCACCAGCACCGGACTAGCGGGGACCGGGGAGCAGTACTTC CATSTGLAGTGEQYF
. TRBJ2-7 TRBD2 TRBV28 TGTGCCAGCAGCGTCTTCAGGACTAGCTCCTACGAGCAGTACTTC CASSVFRTSSYEQYF
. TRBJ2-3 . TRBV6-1 TGTGCCAGCAGTGCGGGTACGCAGTATTTT CASSAGTQYF
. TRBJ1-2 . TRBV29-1 TGCAGCGTTGAAGTGCTCACAACAGGGAACCACTATGGCTACACCTTC CSVEVLTTGNHYGYTF
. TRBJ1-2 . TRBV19 TGTGCCAGTAGTAACCCAGGGCTTGACTATGGCTACACCTTC CASSNPGLDYGYTF
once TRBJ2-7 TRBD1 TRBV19 TGTGCCAGTAGTAGTGGACAGGGGGCGCTTTACGAGCAGTACTTC CASSSGQGALYEQYF
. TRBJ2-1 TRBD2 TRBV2 TGTGCCAGCAGTGAATTACAGGGCGGGGGGAATGAGCAGTTCTTC CASSELQGGGNEQFF
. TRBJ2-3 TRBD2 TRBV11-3 TGTGCCAGCAGCCCTAGTTGGGGGGGAGATACGCAGTATTTT CASSPSWGGDTQYF
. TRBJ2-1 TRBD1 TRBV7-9 TGTGCCAGCAGCTTAGCCGGACAGGGGATCTTCAATGAGCAGTTCTTC CASSLAGQGIFNEQFF
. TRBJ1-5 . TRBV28 TGTGCCAGCAGTTTCCACAGATCAGGAACTCATCAGCCCCAGCATTTT CASSFHRSGTHQPQHF
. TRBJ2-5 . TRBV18 TGTGCCAGCTCACCAGGAGTAGCGGAGACCCAGTACTTC CASSPGVAETQYF
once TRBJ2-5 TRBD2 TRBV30 TGTGCCTGGACCACTAGCGGTCTAGGGACCCAGTACTTC CAWTTSGLGTQYF